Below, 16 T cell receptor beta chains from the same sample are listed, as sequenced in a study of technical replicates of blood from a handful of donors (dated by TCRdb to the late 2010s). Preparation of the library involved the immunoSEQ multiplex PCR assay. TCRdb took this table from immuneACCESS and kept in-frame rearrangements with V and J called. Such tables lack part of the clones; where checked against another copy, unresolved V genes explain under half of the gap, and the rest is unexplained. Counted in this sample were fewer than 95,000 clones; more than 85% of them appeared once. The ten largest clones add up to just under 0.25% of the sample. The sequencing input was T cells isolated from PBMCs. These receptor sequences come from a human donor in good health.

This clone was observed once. The CDR3 nucleotides are TGTGCCAGCAGAACCCCCGGAGCTGGGGCCAACGTCCTGACTTTC. Encoded protein: CASRTPGAGANVLTF. This chain uses TRBV27 with TRBJ2-6; D is ambiguous. This CDR3 comprises 15 residues. Trimming removed 6 bases at V and 2 bases at J, with 11 bases between. Per the germline V gene, CDR1 is MNHEY and CDR2 is SMNVEV (reference sequence).

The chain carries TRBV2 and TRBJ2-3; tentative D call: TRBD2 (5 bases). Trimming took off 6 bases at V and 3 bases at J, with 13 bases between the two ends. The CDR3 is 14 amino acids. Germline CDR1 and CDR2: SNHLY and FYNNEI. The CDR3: CASRAVVGTDTQYF. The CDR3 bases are TGTGCCAGCAGAGCGGTGGTTGGGACAGATACGCAGTATTTT.

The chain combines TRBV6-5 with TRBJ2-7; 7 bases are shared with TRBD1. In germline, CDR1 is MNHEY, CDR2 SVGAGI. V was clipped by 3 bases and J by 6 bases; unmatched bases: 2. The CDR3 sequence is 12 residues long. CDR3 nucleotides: TGTGCCAGCAGTTATACAGGGGCCGAGCAGTACTTC. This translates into CASSYTGAEQYF.

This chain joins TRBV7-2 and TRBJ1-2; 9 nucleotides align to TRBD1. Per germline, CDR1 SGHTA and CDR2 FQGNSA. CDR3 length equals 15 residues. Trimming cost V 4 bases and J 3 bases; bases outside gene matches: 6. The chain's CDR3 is CASSSHRGPDYGYTF. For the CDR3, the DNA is TGTGCCAGCAGCTCCCACAGGGGGCCGGACTATGGCTACACCTTC.

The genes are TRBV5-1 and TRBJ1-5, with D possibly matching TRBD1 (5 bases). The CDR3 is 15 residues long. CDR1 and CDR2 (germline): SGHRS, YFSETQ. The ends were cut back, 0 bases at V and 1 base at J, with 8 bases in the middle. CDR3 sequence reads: CASSLGQGSNQPQHF. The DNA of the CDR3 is TGCGCCAGCAGCTTGGGTCAGGGCAGCAATCAGCCCCAGCATTTT.

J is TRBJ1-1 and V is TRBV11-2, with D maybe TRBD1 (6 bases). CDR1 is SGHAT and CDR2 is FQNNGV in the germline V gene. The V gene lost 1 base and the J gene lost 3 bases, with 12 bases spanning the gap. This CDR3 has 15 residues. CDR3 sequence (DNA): TGTGCCAGCAGCTTAGTAGGGGGAAGTTACACTGAAGCTTTCTTT. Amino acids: CASSLVGGSYTEAFF. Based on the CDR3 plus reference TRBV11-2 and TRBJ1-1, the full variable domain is EAGVAQSPRYKIIEKRQSVAFWCNPISGHATLYWYQQILGQGPKLLIQFQNNGVVDDSQLPKDRFSAERLKGVDSTLKIQPAKLEDSAVYLCASSLVGGSYTEAFFGQGTRLTVV.

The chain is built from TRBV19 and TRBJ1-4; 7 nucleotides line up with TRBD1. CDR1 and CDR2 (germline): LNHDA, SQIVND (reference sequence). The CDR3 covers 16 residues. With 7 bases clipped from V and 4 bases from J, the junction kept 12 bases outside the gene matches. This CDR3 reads CASTPTGTVRNEKLFF. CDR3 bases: TGTGCCAGTACCCCGACCGGGACAGTCCGTAATGAAAAACTGTTTTTT. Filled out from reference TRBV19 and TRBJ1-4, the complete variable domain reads DGGITQSPKYLFRKEGQNVTLSCEQNLNHDAMYWYRQDPGQGLRLIYYSQIVNDFQKGDIAEGYSVSREKKESFPLTVTSAQKNPTAFYLCASTPTGTVRNEKLFFGSGTQLSVL.

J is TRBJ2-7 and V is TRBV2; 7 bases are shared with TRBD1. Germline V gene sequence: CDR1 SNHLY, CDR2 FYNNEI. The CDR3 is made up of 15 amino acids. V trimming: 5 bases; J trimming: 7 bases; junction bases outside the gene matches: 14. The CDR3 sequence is CASSLTTGLSGEQYF. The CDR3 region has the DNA TGTGCCAGCAGTTTAACGACAGGGTTATCGGGAGAGCAGTACTTC.

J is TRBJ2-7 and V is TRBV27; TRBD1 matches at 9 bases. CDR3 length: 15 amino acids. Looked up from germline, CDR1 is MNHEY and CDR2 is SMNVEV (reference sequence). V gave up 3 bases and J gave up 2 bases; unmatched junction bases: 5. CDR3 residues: CASSFRTGVAYEQYF. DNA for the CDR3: TGTGCCAGCAGTTTTCGGACAGGGGTTGCCTACGAGCAGTACTTC.

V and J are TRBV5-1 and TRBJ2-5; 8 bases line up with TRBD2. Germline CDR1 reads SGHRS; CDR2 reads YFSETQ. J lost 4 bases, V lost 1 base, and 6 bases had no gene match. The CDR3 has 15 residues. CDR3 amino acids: CASSLTGAGGETQYF. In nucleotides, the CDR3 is TGCGCCAGCAGCTTGACGGGGGCGGGAGGAGAGACCCAGTACTTC. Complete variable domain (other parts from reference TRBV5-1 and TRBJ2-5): KAGVTQTPRYLIKTRGQQVTLSCSPISGHRSVSWYQQTPGQGLQFLFEYFSETQRNKGNFPGRFSGRQFSNSRSEMNVSTLELGDSALYLCASSLTGAGGETQYFGPGTRLLVL.

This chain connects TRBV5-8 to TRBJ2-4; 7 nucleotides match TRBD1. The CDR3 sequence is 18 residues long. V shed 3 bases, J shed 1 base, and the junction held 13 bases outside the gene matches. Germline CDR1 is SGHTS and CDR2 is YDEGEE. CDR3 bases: TGTGCCAGCAGCTGGTGGTCTGGGACAGCGAATGCCAAAAACATTCAGTACTTC. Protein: CASSWWSGTANAKNIQYF.

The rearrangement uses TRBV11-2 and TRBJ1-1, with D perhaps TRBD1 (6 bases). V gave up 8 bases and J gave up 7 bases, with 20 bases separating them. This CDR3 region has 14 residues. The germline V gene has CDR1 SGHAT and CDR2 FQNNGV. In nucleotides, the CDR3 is TGTGCCAGCGGACAGTCCCGAAGGAATTTTGAAGCTTTCTTT. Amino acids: CASGQSRRNFEAFF.

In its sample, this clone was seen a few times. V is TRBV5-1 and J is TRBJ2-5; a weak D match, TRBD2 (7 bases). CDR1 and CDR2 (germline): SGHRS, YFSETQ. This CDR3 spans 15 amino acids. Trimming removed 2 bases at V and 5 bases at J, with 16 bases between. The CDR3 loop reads CASSLTPGGRETQYF. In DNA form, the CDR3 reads TGCGCCAGCAGCTTAACCCCGGGGGGCCGGGAGACCCAGTACTTC.

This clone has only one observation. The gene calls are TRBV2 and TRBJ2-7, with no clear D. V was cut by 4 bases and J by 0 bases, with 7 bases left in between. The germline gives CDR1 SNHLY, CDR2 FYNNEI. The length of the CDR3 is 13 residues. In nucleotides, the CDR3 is TGTGCCAGCAGTGGGGCAAACTCCTACGAGCAGTACTTC. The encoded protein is CASSGANSYEQYF.

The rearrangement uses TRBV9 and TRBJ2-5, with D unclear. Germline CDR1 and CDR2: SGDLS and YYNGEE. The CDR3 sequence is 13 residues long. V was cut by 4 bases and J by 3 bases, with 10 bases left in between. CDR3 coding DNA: TGTGCCAGCAGCTCACTCGAAAAAGAGACCCAGTACTTC. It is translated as CASSSLEKETQYF.

CDR3 in amino acids: CASSDGTSGSKTYEQYF. The CDR3 nucleotides are TGTGCCAGCAGCGATGGGACTAGCGGGAGTAAGACCTACGAGCAGTACTTC. The rearrangement uses TRBV27 and TRBJ2-7; TRBD2 agrees at 14 bases. CDR1 is MNHEY, CDR2 SMNVEV, per germline (reference sequence). The CDR3 is 17 residues long. J was trimmed by 2 bases and V by 6 bases; bases with no gene match: 9.